This TCR beta chain emerged from a study of blood T cell repertoires in COVID-19. Study overall: Some COVID-19 samples were acute and others convalescent; all came from the United States, Italy and Spain. Sample material is recorded as cDNA or gDNA derived from T cells, B-cell-depleted T cells, or PBMCs.

Under the authors' procedure: Using reference gene primer amplification, nucleated cell counts were estimated. Libraries were prepared by immunoSEQ multiplex PCR; TCRdb keeps only in-frame clonotypes and omits some of them. V and J calls and clone size follow that table, whereas D and trimming were derived from the DNA. Of roughly 150,000 clones in the sample, approximately 90% were seen once. The CDR3 length is 13 residues. The V segment lost 7 bases and the J segment 2 bases; nucleotides outside the gene matches: 2. CDR1 and CDR2 from the germline V gene are SGHRS and YFSETQ. J is TRBJ2-3 and V is TRBV5-1; 9 bases are shared with TRBD2. This clonotype originated in a man aged 18 to 29 with acute or convalescent COVID-19. The sequencing input was peripheral blood. Here the CDR3 reads CASGGGDTDTQYF. CDR3 DNA sequence: TGCGCCAGCGGCGGGGGGGACACAGATACGCAGTATTTT.